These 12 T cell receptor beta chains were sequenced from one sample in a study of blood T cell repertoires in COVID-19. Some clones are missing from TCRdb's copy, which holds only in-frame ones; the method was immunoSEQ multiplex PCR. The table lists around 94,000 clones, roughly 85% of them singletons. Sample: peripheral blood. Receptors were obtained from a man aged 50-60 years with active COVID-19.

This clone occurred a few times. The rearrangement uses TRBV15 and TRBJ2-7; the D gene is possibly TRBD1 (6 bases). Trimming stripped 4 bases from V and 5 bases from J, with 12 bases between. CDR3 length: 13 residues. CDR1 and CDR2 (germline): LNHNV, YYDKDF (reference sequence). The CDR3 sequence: CATSTEQGHEQYF. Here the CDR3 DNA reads TGTGCCACCAGCACCGAACAGGGCCACGAGCAGTACTTC.

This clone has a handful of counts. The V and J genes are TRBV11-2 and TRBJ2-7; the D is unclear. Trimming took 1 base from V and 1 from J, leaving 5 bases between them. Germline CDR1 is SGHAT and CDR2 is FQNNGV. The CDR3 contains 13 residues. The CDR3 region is CASSLGGSYEQYF. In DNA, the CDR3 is TGTGCCAGCAGCTTAGGAGGATCCTACGAGCAGTACTTC.

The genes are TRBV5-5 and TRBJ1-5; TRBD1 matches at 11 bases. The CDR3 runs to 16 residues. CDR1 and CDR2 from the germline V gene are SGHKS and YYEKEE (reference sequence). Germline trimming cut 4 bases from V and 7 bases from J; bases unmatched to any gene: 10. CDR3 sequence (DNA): TGTGCCAGCAGCCGTCCCGGGACAGGGGGGAGCCAGCCCCAGCATTTT. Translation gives CASSRPGTGGSQPQHF.

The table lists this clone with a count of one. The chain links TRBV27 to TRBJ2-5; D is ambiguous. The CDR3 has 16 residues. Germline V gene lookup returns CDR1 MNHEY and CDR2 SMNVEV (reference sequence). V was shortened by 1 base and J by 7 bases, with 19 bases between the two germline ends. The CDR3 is CASSLLSGPRMGTQYF. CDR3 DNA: TGTGCCAGCAGTTTATTATCAGGTCCACGGATGGGGACCCAGTACTTC.

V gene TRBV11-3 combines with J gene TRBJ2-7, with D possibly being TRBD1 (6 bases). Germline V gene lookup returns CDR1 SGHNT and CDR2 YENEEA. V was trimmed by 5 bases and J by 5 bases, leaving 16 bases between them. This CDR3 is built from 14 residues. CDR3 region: CASSLSRDKNEQYF. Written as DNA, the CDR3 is TGTGCCAGCAGCCTTTCCCGGGACAAGAACGAGCAGTACTTC.

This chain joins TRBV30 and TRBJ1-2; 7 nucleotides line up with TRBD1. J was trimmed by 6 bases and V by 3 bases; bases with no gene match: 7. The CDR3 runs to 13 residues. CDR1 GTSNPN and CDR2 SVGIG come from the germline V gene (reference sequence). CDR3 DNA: TGTGCCTGGAGCGCTCAGACAGGGCATGGCTACACCTTC. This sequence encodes CAWSAQTGHGYTF.

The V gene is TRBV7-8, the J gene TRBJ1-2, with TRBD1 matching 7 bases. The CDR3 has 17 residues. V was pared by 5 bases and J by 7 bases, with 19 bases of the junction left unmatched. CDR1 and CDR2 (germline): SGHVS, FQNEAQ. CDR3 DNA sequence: TGTGCCAGCAGCGAACGGGACAGTCGGAAGTCGGAGGGTGGCTACACCTTC. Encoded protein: CASSERDSRKSEGGYTF.

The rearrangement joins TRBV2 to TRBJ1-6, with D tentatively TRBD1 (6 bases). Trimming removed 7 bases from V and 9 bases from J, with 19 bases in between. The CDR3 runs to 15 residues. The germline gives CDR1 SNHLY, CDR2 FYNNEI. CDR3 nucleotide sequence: TGTGCCAGCACGATCCAAGGGGGGGCGCCTTCACCCCTCCACTTT. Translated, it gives CASTIQGGAPSPLHF.

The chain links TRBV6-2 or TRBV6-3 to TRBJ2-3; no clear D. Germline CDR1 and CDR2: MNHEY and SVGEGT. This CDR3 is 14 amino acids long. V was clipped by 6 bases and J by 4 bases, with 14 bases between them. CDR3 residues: CASSSQVSPDTQYF. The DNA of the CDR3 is TGTGCCAGCAGCTCCCAGGTCTCCCCAGATACGCAGTATTTT.

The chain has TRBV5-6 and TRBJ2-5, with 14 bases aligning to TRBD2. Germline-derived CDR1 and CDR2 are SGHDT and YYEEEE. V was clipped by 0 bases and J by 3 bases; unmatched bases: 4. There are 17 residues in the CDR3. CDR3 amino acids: CASSLAPGLAGEETQYF. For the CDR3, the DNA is TGTGCCAGCAGCTTGGCCCCGGGACTAGCGGGGGAAGAGACCCAGTACTTC. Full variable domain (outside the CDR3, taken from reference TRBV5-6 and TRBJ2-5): DAGVTQSPTHLIKTRGQQVTLRCSPKSGHDTVSWYQQALGQGPQFIFQYYEEEERQRGNFPDRFSGHQFPNYSSELNVNALLLGDSALYLCASSLAPGLAGEETQYFGPGTRLLVL.

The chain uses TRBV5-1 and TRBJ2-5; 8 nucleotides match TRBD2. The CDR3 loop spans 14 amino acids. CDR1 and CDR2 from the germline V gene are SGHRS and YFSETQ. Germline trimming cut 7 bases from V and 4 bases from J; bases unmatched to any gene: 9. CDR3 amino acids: CASGDGGAVETQYF. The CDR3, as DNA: TGCGCCAGCGGGGACGGGGGGGCCGTAGAGACCCAGTACTTC.

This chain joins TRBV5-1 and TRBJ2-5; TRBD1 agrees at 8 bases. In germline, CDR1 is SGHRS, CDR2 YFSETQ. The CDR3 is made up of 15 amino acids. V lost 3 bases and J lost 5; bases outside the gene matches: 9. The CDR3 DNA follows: TGCGCCAGCAGCTGGGCAGGGGGCGCGTCGGAGACCCAGTACTTC. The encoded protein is CASSWAGGASETQYF. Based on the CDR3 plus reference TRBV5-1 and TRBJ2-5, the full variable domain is KAGVTQTPRYLIKTRGQQVTLSCSPISGHRSVSWYQQTPGQGLQFLFEYFSETQRNKGNFPGRFSGRQFSNSRSEMNVSTLELGDSALYLCASSWAGGASETQYFGPGTRLLVL.